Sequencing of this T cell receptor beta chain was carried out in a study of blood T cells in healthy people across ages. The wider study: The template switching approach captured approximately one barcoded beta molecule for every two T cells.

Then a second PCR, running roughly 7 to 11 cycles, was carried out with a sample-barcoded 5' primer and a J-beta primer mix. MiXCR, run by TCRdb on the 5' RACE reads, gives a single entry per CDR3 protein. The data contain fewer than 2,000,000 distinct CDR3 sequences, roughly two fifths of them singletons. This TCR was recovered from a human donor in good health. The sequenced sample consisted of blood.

DNA of the CDR3: TGTGCCAGCAGCTTGGTGCCCGTTCCGGGACAGGGAGGCGAGCAGTACTTC. Amino acid sequence: CASSLVPVPGQGGEQYF. This rearrangement joins TRBV7-2 to TRBJ2-7; 9 bases are shared with TRBD1. Losses at the gene ends were 3 bases for V and 6 bases for J; bases not matched to a gene: 15. The CDR3 extends over 17 amino acids. The V gene's germline CDR1 is SGHTA and CDR2 FQGNSA.